The clone carrying this T cell receptor (beta chain) was observed at least ten times. Germline V gene lookup returns CDR1 DFQATT and CDR2 SNEGSKA (reference sequence). This CDR3 has 14 residues. V lost 1 base to trimming and J lost 2 bases, with 10 bases between them. The data originate from a study of early T cells in non-severe SARS-CoV-2 infection. TCRdb fed the 5' RACE reads into MiXCR, producing one record per CDR3 protein. The sample has fewer than 60,000 distinct CDR3 sequences, 11% seen once. V and J are TRBV20-1 and TRBJ2-3; tentatively, D is TRBD1 (6 bases). The receptor comes from an adult who was a healthcare worker with PCR-confirmed SARS-CoV-2 infection or an uninfected control (not recorded which). The sequencing sample was made of whole blood. Here the CDR3 reads CSARGGGITDTQYF. CDR3 sequence (DNA): TGCAGTGCTAGAGGAGGGGGAATCACAGATACGCAGTATTTT.